The sequence of this TCR beta chain was determined in a study of T cell changes during pregnancy in multiple sclerosis. Libraries were prepared by immunoSEQ multiplex PCR; TCRdb keeps only in-frame clonotypes and omits some of them. The repertoire has tens of thousands of clones, under 95% of them found once; the top ten carry 5% to 6%. Looked up from germline, CDR1 is SGHRS and CDR2 is YFSETQ. The CDR3 length is 21 residues. With V trimmed by 0 bases and J by 5 bases, 21 bases remained unmatched. This TCR was recovered from a female donor in good health, enrolled as a control in a pregnancy study. J is TRBJ2-5 and V is TRBV5-1; 11 bases are shared with TRBD1. The sequenced sample was peripheral blood, obtained in the third trimester of pregnancy. The CDR3 here is CASSLEPRDRGNRGSRETQYF. The DNA of the CDR3 is TGCGCCAGCAGCTTGGAGCCCCGGGACAGGGGGAACCGAGGGTCAAGGGAGACCCAGTACTTC. Full variable domain (outside the CDR3, taken from reference TRBV5-1 and TRBJ2-5): KAGVTQTPRYLIKTRGQQVTLSCSPISGHRSVSWYQQTPGQGLQFLFEYFSETQRNKGNFPGRFSGRQFSNSRSEMNVSTLELGDSALYLCASSLEPRDRGNRGSRETQYFGPGTRLLVL.